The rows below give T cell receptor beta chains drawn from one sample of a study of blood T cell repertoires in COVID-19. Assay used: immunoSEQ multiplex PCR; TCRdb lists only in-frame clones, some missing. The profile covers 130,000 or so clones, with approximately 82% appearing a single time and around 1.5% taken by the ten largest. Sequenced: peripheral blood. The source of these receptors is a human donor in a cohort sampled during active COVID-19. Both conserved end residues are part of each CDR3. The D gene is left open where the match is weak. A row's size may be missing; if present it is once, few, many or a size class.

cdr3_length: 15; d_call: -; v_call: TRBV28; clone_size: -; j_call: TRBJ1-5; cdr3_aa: CASSFTSQGNQPQHF; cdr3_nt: TGTGCCAGCAGTTTCACGAGTCAGGGCAATCAGCCCCAGCATTTT
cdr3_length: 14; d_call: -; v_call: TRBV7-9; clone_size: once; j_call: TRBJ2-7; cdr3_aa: CASSLGGLGYEQYF; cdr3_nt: TGTGCCAGCAGCTTAGGAGGGTTGGGGTACGAGCAGTACTTC
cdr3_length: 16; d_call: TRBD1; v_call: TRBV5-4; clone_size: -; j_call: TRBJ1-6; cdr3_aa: CASSSRDRGRDSPLHF; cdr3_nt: TGTGCCAGCAGCTCCAGAGACAGGGGACGGGATTCACCCCTCCACTTT
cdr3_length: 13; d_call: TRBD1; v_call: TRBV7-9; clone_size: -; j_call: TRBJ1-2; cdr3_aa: CASSSGDRGGYTF; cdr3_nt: TGTGCCAGCAGTTCTGGGGACAGGGGTGGCTACACCTTC
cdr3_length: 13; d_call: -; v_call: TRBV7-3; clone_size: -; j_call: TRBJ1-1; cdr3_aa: CASSYSRGTEAFF; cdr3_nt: TGTGCCAGCAGCTATAGTCGGGGGACTGAAGCTTTCTTT
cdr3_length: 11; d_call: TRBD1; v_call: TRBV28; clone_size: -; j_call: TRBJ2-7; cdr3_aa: CASCRDREQYF; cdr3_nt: TGTGCCAGTTGTCGGGACAGAGAGCAGTACTTC
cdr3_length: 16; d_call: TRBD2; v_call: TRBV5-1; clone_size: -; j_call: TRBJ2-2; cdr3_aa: CASSSLAGRSTGELFF; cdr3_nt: TGCGCCAGCAGCTCGTTAGCGGGAAGGAGTACCGGGGAGCTGTTTTTT
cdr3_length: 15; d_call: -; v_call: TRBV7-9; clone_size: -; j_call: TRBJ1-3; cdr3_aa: CASSLGQVSGNTIYF; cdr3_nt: TGTGCCAGCAGCTTGGGTCAGGTTTCTGGAAACACCATATATTTT
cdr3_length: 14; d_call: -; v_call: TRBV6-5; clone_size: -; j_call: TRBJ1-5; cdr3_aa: CASNLDRTNQPQHF; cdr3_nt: TGTGCCAGCAATCTTGACAGAACCAATCAGCCCCAGCATTTT
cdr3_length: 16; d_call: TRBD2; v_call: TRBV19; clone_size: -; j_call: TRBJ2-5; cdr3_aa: CASSIGGSTLLETQYF; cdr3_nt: TGTGCCAGTAGTATCGGCGGGAGTACCCTCCTAGAGACCCAGTACTTC
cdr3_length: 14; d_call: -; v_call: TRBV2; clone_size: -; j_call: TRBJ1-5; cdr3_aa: CASSGQGGIQPQHF; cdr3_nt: TGTGCCAGCAGTGGGCAGGGTGGTATCCAGCCCCAGCATTTT
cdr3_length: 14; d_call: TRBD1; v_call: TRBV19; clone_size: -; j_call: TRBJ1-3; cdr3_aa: CASSYRGRGNTIYF; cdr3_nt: TGTGCCAGTAGCTACAGGGGGAGAGGAAACACCATATATTTT
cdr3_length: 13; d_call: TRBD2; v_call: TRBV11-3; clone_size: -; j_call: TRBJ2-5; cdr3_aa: CASSDGGRETQYF; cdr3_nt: TGTGCCAGCAGCGACGGCGGGAGGGAGACCCAGTACTTC
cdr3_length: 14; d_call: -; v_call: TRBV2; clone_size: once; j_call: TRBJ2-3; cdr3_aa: CASRGLWVTDTQYF; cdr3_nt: TGTGCCAGCAGGGGACTTTGGGTCACAGATACGCAGTATTTT
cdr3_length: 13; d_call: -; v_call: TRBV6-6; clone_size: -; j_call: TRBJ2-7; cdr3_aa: CASSDDRTYEQYF; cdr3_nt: TGTGCCAGCAGTGACGACAGGACCTACGAGCAGTACTTC
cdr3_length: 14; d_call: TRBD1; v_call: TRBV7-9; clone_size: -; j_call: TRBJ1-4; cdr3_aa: CASSPGQDNEKLFF; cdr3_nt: TGTGCCAGCAGCCCAGGACAGGATAATGAAAAACTGTTTTTT
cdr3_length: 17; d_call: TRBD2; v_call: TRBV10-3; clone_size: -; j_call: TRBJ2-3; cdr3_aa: CAIRGDQASGRGGTQYF; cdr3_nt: TGTGCCATCAGGGGGGATCAAGCTAGCGGGAGAGGAGGCACGCAGTATTTT
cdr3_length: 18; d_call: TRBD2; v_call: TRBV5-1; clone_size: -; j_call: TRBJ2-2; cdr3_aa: CASSLPSGIGSNTGELFF; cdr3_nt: TGCGCCAGCAGCTTGCCTAGCGGGATAGGCTCGAACACCGGGGAGCTGTTTTTT
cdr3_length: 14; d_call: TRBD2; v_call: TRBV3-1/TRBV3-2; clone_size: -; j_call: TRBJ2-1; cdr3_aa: CASGGLAGYNEQFF; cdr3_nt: TGTGCCAGCGGGGGACTAGCGGGATACAATGAGCAGTTCTTC
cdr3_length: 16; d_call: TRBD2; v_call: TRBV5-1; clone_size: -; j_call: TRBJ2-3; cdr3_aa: CASSLDSGGSTDTQYF; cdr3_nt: TGCGCCAGCAGCTTGGACAGCGGGGGAAGCACAGATACGCAGTATTTT
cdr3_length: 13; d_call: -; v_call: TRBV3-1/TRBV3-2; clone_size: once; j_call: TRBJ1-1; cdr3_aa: CASSRARDTEAFF; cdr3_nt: TGTGCCAGCAGCCGAGCCCGGGACACTGAAGCTTTCTTT
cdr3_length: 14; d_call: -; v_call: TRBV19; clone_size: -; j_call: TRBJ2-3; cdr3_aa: CASSIQEGADTQYF; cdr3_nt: TGTGCCAGTAGTATTCAGGAGGGAGCGGATACGCAGTATTTT
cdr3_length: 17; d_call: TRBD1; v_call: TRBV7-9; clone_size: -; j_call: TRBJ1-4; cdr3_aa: CASSLEGTGGSSSQLLF; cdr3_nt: TGTGCCAGCAGCTTAGAGGGGACAGGTGGGTCTTCAAGCCAACTCCTTTTT
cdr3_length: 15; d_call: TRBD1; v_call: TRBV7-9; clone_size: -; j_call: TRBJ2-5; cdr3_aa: CASSSGQGVIETQYF; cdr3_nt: TGTGCCAGCAGCTCGGGACAGGGGGTGATAGAGACCCAGTACTTC
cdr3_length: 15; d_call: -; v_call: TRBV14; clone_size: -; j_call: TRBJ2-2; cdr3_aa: CASSQEFASTGELFF; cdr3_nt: TGTGCCAGCAGCCAAGAGTTCGCTAGCACCGGGGAGCTGTTTTTT
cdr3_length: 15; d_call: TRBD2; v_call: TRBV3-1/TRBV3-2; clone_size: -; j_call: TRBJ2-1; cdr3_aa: CASRNSGRAGNEQFF; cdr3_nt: TGTGCCAGCAGGAATAGCGGGAGGGCGGGAAATGAGCAGTTCTTC
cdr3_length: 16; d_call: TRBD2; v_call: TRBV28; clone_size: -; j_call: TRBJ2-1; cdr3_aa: CASRPAGTSVYNEQFF; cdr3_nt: TGTGCCAGCAGGCCAGCCGGGACTAGCGTATACAATGAGCAGTTCTTC
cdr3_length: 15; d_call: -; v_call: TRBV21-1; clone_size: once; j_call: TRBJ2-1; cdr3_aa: CASSKVPDSRNEQFF; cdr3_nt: TGTGCCAGCAGCAAAGTCCCGGACAGCAGAAATGAGCAGTTCTTC
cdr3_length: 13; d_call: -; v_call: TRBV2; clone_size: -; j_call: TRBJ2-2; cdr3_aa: CASVYTYTGELFF; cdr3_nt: TGTGCCAGCGTGTACACCTACACCGGGGAGCTGTTTTTT
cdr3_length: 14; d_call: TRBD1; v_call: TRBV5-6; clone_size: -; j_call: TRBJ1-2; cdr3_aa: CASSLNRGLDGYTF; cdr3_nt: TGTGCCAGCAGCTTGAACAGGGGCCTAGACGGCTACACCTTC
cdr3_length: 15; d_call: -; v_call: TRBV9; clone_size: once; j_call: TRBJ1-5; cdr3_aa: CASSGGQYSNQPQHF; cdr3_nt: TGTGCCAGCAGCGGTGGACAGTATAGCAATCAGCCCCAGCATTTT
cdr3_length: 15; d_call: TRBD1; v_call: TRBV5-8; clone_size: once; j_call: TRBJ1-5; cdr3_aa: CASSLTRGPSSTQHF; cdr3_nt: TGTGCCAGCAGCTTAACGAGGGGGCCCTCATCGACCCAGCATTTT
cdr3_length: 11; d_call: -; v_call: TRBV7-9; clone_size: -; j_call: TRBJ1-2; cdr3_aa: CASGPEGGYTF; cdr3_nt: TGTGCCAGCGGCCCGGAGGGTGGCTACACCTTC
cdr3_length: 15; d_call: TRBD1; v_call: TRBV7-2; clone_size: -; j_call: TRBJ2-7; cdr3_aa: CASSQSRDRSYEQYF; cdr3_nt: TGTGCCAGCAGTCAATCTCGGGACAGAAGCTACGAGCAGTACTTC
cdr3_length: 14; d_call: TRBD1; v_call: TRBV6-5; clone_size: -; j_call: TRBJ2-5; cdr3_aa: CASRLDRAGETQYF; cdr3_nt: TGTGCCAGCAGGTTGGACAGGGCCGGAGAGACCCAGTACTTC
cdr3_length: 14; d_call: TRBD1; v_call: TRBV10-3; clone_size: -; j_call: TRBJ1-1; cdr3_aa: CAISGDRAATEAFF; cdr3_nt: TGTGCCATCAGTGGAGACAGGGCGGCCACTGAAGCTTTCTTT
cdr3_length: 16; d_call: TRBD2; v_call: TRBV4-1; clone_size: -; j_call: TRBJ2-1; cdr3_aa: CASSQVASGIRNEQFF; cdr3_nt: TGCGCCAGCAGCCAAGTTGCTAGCGGGATCAGGAATGAGCAGTTCTTC
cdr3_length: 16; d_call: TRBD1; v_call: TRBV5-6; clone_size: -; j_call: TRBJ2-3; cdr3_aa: CASSLVWQGDTDTQYF; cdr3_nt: TGTGCCAGCAGCTTGGTTTGGCAGGGGGACACAGATACGCAGTATTTT
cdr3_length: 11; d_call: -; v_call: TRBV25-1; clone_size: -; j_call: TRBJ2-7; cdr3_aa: CASSAYYEQYF; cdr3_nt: TGTGCCAGCAGTGCGTACTACGAGCAGTACTTC
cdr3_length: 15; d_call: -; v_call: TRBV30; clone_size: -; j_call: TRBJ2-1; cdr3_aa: CAWSAAVSSYNEQFF; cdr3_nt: TGTGCCTGGAGTGCGGCGGTGAGCTCCTACAATGAGCAGTTCTTC
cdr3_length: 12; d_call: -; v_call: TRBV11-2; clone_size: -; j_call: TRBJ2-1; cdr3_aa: CASSFGGNEQFF; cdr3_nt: TGTGCCAGCAGCTTCGGGGGTAATGAGCAGTTCTTC